The present entry profiles one T cell receptor beta chain with its context. What it recognizes is unknown. The sample comes from a study of Ad26.COV2.S vaccination and SARS-CoV-2 variants. Study as a whole: The authors gave Ad26.COV2.S intramuscularly, either once or twice 56 days apart. Overall study findings and caveats: Recipients given vaccine exceeded placebo recipients in spike-specific TCR breadth. Placebo and vaccine recipients had non-spike TCR breadth that was similar.

The treatment denotes: around 19 received Ad26.COV2.S at low or high dose, single or two shots; about five received placebo; per-sample allocation not given. Day 63 following the first vaccine or placebo injection was when the samples were taken. There are 15 residues in the CDR3. The V segment lost 4 bases and the J segment 3 bases; nucleotides outside the gene matches: 4. The germline V gene has CDR1 LNHDA and CDR2 SQIVND (reference sequence). The method was immunoSEQ multiplex PCR; TCRdb's version includes in-frame clones alone and lacks a portion of them. The sample records 380,000 or so clones, about 88% being singletons.

This receptor was identified in a person aged 18 to 65 who received the Ad26.COV2.S COVID-19 vaccine or a placebo. Material: peripheral blood, obtained in a trial of Ad26.COV2.S vaccine versus placebo. The chain has TRBV19 and TRBJ2-3; TRBD1 matches at 10 bases. As DNA, the CDR3 is TGTGCCAGTAGTACCGGGACAGGGGATACAGATACGCAGTATTTT. This gives the protein CASSTGTGDTDTQYF.